A selection of T cell receptor beta chains follows, all from one sample in a study of CD8 T cells in Susac syndrome. A single record per CDR3 protein comes from TCRdb applying MiXCR to the immunoSEQ multiplex PCR reads. This table has 150,000 to 200,000 distinct CDR3 sequences, 90% to 95% appearing once. The source material was CD4+ T cells from PBMCs. All receptors derive from a human donor with multiple sclerosis. Each CDR3 is given with its conserved first and last residue. Fields, in order: CDR3 DNA, CDR3 protein, J gene, V gene, clone size, D gene. The D gene is left open where the match is weak. Clone size appears in some rows only: once, few, many, or a class for an expanded clone.

CDR3 DNA: TGTGCCAGCAGATCTACAGGGACCGGGGAGCTGTTTTTT
CDR3 protein: CASRSTGTGELFF
J gene: TRBJ2-2
V gene: TRBV12-3/TRBV12-4
clone size: -
D gene: -

CDR3 DNA: TGTGCCAGCAGTTACAGTCCGGACATTTATGGCTACACCTTC
CDR3 protein: CASSYSPDIYGYTF
J gene: TRBJ1-2
V gene: TRBV6-5
clone size: -
D gene: -

CDR3 DNA: TGCAGCGTTGGGATCCTCCTGAACACTGAAGCTTTCTTT
CDR3 protein: CSVGILLNTEAFF
J gene: TRBJ1-1
V gene: TRBV29-1
clone size: -
D gene: -

CDR3 DNA: TGTGCCTGGAGTGCCCGGGGGGGGGCGGAGGAGCAGTACTTC
CDR3 protein: CAWSARGGAEEQYF
J gene: TRBJ2-7
V gene: TRBV30
clone size: -
D gene: TRBD2

CDR3 DNA: TGTGCCAGCAGCCTTCAGGGGGCTGGGGCCAACGTCCTGACTTTC
CDR3 protein: CASSLQGAGANVLTF
J gene: TRBJ2-6
V gene: TRBV12-3/TRBV12-4
clone size: few
D gene: TRBD1

CDR3 DNA: TGTGCCAGCAGCGTAGTCGGAGGGAGCTCTGGGGCCAACGTCCTGACTTTC
CDR3 protein: CASSVVGGSSGANVLTF
J gene: TRBJ2-6
V gene: TRBV9
clone size: -
D gene: -

CDR3 DNA: TGTGCCTGGAATCGAGTAGCGGGGAATTACGAGCAGTACTTC
CDR3 protein: CAWNRVAGNYEQYF
J gene: TRBJ2-7
V gene: TRBV30
clone size: -
D gene: TRBD2

CDR3 DNA: TGTGCCACCAATGCCGGCTCTGGGGCCAACGTCCTGACTTTC
CDR3 protein: CATNAGSGANVLTF
J gene: TRBJ2-6
V gene: TRBV15
clone size: -
D gene: -

CDR3 DNA: TGTGCCACCAGTGACCCGGGACAGGATTCAAATCAGCCCCAGCATTTT
CDR3 protein: CATSDPGQDSNQPQHF
J gene: TRBJ1-5
V gene: TRBV24-1
clone size: -
D gene: TRBD1

CDR3 DNA: TGCAGTGCTAGACCGAGCGTAGGGAAGGATTCACCCCTCCACTTT
CDR3 protein: CSARPSVGKDSPLHF
J gene: TRBJ1-6
V gene: TRBV20-1
clone size: -
D gene: -

CDR3 DNA: TGTGCCAGCAGCACCGCGGGAGAGCAGTACTTC
CDR3 protein: CASSTAGEQYF
J gene: TRBJ2-7
V gene: TRBV5-6
clone size: -
D gene: -

CDR3 DNA: TGTGCCAGCGGGGTCCGGAGCACAGATACGCAGTATTTT
CDR3 protein: CASGVRSTDTQYF
J gene: TRBJ2-3
V gene: TRBV5-4
clone size: -
D gene: -

CDR3 DNA: TGCAGTGCTAGCCCTGTGAGCGAAGAGCAGTTCTTC
CDR3 protein: CSASPVSEEQFF
J gene: TRBJ2-1
V gene: TRBV20-1
clone size: -
D gene: -

CDR3 DNA: TGTGCCAGCAGTTTCGTCCGGCTTGGAAGTAAGGATACGCAGTATTTT
CDR3 protein: CASSFVRLGSKDTQYF
J gene: TRBJ2-3
V gene: TRBV28
clone size: -
D gene: -

CDR3 DNA: TGCGCCAGCAGCTCCAGCGACACTGAAGCTTTCTTT
CDR3 protein: CASSSSDTEAFF
J gene: TRBJ1-1
V gene: TRBV5-1
clone size: -
D gene: -

CDR3 DNA: TGTGCCAGCAGCATCCAGGGTGGCACTGAAGCTTTCTTT
CDR3 protein: CASSIQGGTEAFF
J gene: TRBJ1-1
V gene: TRBV7-3
clone size: -
D gene: -

CDR3 DNA: TGTGCCAGCAGCGTAGACTCACTAGCGGGAGTGCAGTACTTC
CDR3 protein: CASSVDSLAGVQYF
J gene: TRBJ2-7
V gene: TRBV9
clone size: -
D gene: TRBD2

CDR3 DNA: TGCAGTTCTCACCTGGGGGGAGGAGAGACCCAGTACTTC
CDR3 protein: CSSHLGGGETQYF
J gene: TRBJ2-5
V gene: TRBV29-1
clone size: -
D gene: -

CDR3 DNA: TGTGCCACCAGTGACCGTAGCGGGAGTATGTACAATGAGCAGTTCTTC
CDR3 protein: CATSDRSGSMYNEQFF
J gene: TRBJ2-1
V gene: TRBV24-1
clone size: -
D gene: TRBD2

CDR3 DNA: TGTGCCAGCAGTTCGCGACTAGCGGGAGGGCCTAGGGAGCTGTTTTTT
CDR3 protein: CASSSRLAGGPRELFF
J gene: TRBJ2-2
V gene: TRBV6-2/TRBV6-3
clone size: -
D gene: TRBD2

CDR3 DNA: TGCAGCGTTGGGGACATACAGAACACTGAAGCTTTCTTT
CDR3 protein: CSVGDIQNTEAFF
J gene: TRBJ1-1
V gene: TRBV29-1
clone size: -
D gene: -

CDR3 DNA: TGTGCCAGCTCACAGGGTCAGAGCTCCTACAATGAGCAGTTCTTC
CDR3 protein: CASSQGQSSYNEQFF
J gene: TRBJ2-1
V gene: TRBV18
clone size: few
D gene: -

CDR3 DNA: TGTGCCAGCAGTCCCCCTGGCGGGGGGGCCTCTGATACGCAGTATTTT
CDR3 protein: CASSPPGGGASDTQYF
J gene: TRBJ2-3
V gene: TRBV28
clone size: -
D gene: TRBD2

CDR3 DNA: TGTGCCAGCAACCTGGGACAGGGGTGGAGACTGTTTTTT
CDR3 protein: CASNLGQGWRLFF
J gene: TRBJ1-4
V gene: TRBV5-8
clone size: -
D gene: TRBD1

CDR3 DNA: TGTGCCAGCAGCTCCACCTCTAGCGGGGGGGTCACAGATACGCAGTATTTT
CDR3 protein: CASSSTSSGGVTDTQYF
J gene: TRBJ2-3
V gene: TRBV7-9
clone size: -
D gene: TRBD2

CDR3 DNA: TGTGCCAGCAGCCAAGCCCACCTAGCGGGGGAGACAGATACGCAGTATTTT
CDR3 protein: CASSQAHLAGETDTQYF
J gene: TRBJ2-3
V gene: TRBV4-2
clone size: -
D gene: TRBD2

CDR3 DNA: TGTGCCAGCAGCCTTTACTCAGCAGGGACCCAGTACTTC
CDR3 protein: CASSLYSAGTQYF
J gene: TRBJ2-5
V gene: TRBV7-9
clone size: -
D gene: -

CDR3 DNA: TGTGCCAGCAGCCAGGCGGGACTAGCGGGGTCTTACATTCAGTACTTC
CDR3 protein: CASSQAGLAGSYIQYF
J gene: TRBJ2-4
V gene: TRBV3-1
clone size: -
D gene: TRBD2